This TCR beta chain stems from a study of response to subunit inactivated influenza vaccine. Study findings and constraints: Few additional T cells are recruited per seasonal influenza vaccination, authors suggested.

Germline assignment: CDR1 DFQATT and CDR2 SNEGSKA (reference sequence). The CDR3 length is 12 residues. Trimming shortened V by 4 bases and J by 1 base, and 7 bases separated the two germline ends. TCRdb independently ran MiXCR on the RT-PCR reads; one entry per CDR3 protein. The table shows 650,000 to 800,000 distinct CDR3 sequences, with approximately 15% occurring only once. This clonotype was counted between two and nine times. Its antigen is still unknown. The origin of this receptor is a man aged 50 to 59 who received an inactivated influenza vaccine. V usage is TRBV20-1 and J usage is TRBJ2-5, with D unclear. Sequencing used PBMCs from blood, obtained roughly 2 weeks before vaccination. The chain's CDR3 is CSAMRTQETQYF. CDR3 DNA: TGCAGTGCTATGAGGACCCAAGAGACCCAGTACTTC.